This T cell receptor (beta chain) was profiled in a study of blood T cell repertoires in COVID-19. Study as a whole: Samples representing acute and convalescent COVID-19 were sourced from the United States, Italy and Spain. T cells, B-cell-depleted T cells, or PBMCs supplied cDNA or gDNA.

This clone has only one observation. The CDR3 totals 15 residues. CDR1 is MGHDK, CDR2 SYGVNS, per germline. Trimming took 2 bases from V and 5 from J; bases not matched to a gene: 5. Authors' processing steps: Reference gene primer amplification yielded estimated nucleated cell counts. Method: immunoSEQ multiplex PCR; TCRdb's copy keeps in-frame clones and lacks some. The DNA was the basis for D and trimming; V, J and clone size are from that table. The sample lists around 170,000 clones, about 74% occurring once. This clonotype was sampled from a woman over 75 with acute or convalescent COVID-19. This chain uses TRBV25-1 with TRBJ2-5; 10 positions agree with TRBD1. Sequencing was done on a sample of peripheral blood. For the CDR3, the DNA is TGTGCCAGCAGTGAAGGGACAGGGGATTGGGAGACCCAGTACTTC. It translates to CASSEGTGDWETQYF.